This T cell receptor (beta chain) came from a study of cytomegalovirus exposure and HLA in healthy donors (dated by TCRdb to the late 2010s). General notes on the study: An earlier analysis of some 550 of the donors reported about 250 Gb of sequence data and some 120 million unique TCR beta sequences from some 180 million T cells. Of the roughly 400 genotyped donors, approximately 80% were placed in the genetic ancestry cluster associated with self-reported Caucasian donors. To study patterns of TCR occurrence, a later analysis re-analyzed previously published TCR beta repertoires from more than 550 donors and added high-resolution HLA genotyping. Both class I and class II loci were covered by HLA typing, at four-digit resolution. Alongside the repertoire data, information on donor age, sex, ethnicity and CMV serostatus was compiled. Several DR-DQ haplotypes were handled as single units for association and clustering, since linkage in the cohort was strong. Using immunosequencing, the study profiled T cell repertoires from 666 subjects and related those repertoires to cytomegalovirus serostatus. An early release covering roughly 580 HLA-typed donors comprised approximately 290 gigabases of sequencing data and around 85 million unique TCR sequences. Among several hundred genotyped donors of the cohort, an average of around 250,000 unique TCR beta nucleotide sequences was sequenced per donor, of which roughly 17% were non-productive. Rather than using new phenotypic data, the later analysis identified candidate immune exposures from TCR beta sequences and from how often those sequences occurred across donors. The study aimed to test whether signatures of past pathogen exposure could be identified by cataloging public T cell receptors. To predict cytomegalovirus infection status, the study combined high-throughput TCR immunosequencing, statistical association of individual TCRs with disease status, and machine learning. Every discovery cohort repertoire had been produced on one sequencing platform. To decide whether each TCR beta V gene segment behaved as functional or pseudogenic, an earlier analysis of 587 of the donors relied on high-throughput TCR beta sequencing. Typing coverage varied by locus: roughly 629-640 donors for A, B, C, DRB1 and DQB1; roughly 560 for DQA1; more than 600 for DPA1; roughly 450 for DPB1. A separate validation cohort of approximately 120 different subjects was used in addition to the roughly 700-subject first cohort. A later genetic analysis used genome-wide SNP genotypes for about 60% of the 666 donors, treating that subset as a discovery cohort.

The CDR3 spans 14 residues, from the cysteine through the phenylalanine. CDR3 DNA is the only sequence kept; it has 42 bases, read in frame from the first base. As encoded in the germline V gene (reference sequence), CDR1 is GTSNPN while CDR2 is SVGIG. Trimming removed 3 bases from V and 8 bases from J, leaving 19 bases between the germline ends. A remark on this clone: Which antigen it targets is not known. It has no much larger one-base neighbor in the sample; base qualities were not kept.

On the study overall, not on this receptor specifically: Most TCR sequences were observed very rarely across donors, whereas some public TCRs were present in many individuals. In both the original and validation cohorts, the classifier was reported to diagnose cytomegalovirus status with high specificity and sensitivity. In the study, about 150 TCR beta chains were listed as associated with cytomegalovirus. In this cohort, only TCR beta chains were sequenced, and detectable features were limited by the absence of alpha or paired-chain data. A cluster of highly shared sequence variants was judged likely to represent a technical artifact of the sequencing pipeline. A later genetic analysis associated a missense DCLRE1C variant with V-gene and J-gene trimming of TCR beta chains, and an independent cohort replicated the association. Roughly 15 rarely observed V segments, including chromosome 9 orphons, were excluded from the earlier analysis of several hundred of the donors because counts were too low. Broadly in line with IMGT annotations, most TCR beta V segments showed up in productive rearrangements about 87% or about 30% of the time in an earlier analysis of 450 to 750 of the donors. The only immune exposure information available for the cohort was CMV serostatus. In a later analysis, most CMV-associated TCR beta chains were found to appear HLA-restricted, with HLA associations seemingly driven largely by CMV exposure. Compared with equally common non-associated chains, HLA-associated TCR beta chains in a later analysis were more clonally expanded and had lower generation probabilities. When HLA alleles, especially DR and DQ, strongly co-occurred, attributing TCR associations to individual alleles was difficult. Roughly uniform sequencing depth across donors was assumed in presence/absence analyses, although this assumption may not hold. Because some donors lacked HLA typing at each locus, the association tests relied only on the typed subset. Specific HLA alleles were associated with around 18,000 TCR beta sequences at a false discovery rate of 0.05 in a later analysis. In a later analysis, several top co-occurrence clusters were reported to appear linked to parvovirus B19, influenza, CMV and Epstein-Barr virus. The authors suggested that the approach could potentially be extended to other disease states and immunological phenotypes. Some IMGT-functional V segments, including TRBV6-2 and TRBV6-3, could not be told apart with the 87-base-pair reads, so those segments were excluded. A further reported finding was that TCR beta sequences accurately predicted the HLA-A and HLA-B alleles for most subjects in the first cohort. Correlated functional status among segregating V segments might reflect linkage disequilibrium, but an unknown experimental factor could not be ruled out. In a later analysis, TCR association rates were found to vary across HLA loci, with the most associated TCRs seen for DRB1 alleles and the fewest for HLA-C alleles. In a later genetic analysis, fewer N-insertions in productive TCRs were reported among donors in an Asian-associated ancestry cluster than the approximately 710-donor mean. In vitro tests confirmed that three of the cytomegalovirus-associated TCR beta chains recognize cytomegalovirus antigens.

The cohort comprised some 730 healthy bone marrow donors. At the time of sampling, all cohort members were nominally healthy, though unrecorded immune exposures were likely present. The donor was CMV seropositive and belonged to the group of about 290 seropositive cohort members. Every donor gave a peripheral blood sample, and the peripheral blood mononuclear cells from that sample were used for TCR beta sequencing. The Qiagen DNeasy Blood Extraction Kit was used to extract genomic DNA from the blood cell samples. The library was prepared using the immunoSEQ multiplex PCR assay. The multiplex PCR relied on a mix of 60 forward primers for TCR Vbeta segments and 13 reverse primers for TCR Jbeta segments. Amplification of the CDR3 region of rearranged TCR beta genes was performed with a multiplex PCR assay on genomic DNA. On the Illumina HiSeq System, the amplified TCR beta libraries were sequenced as 87-base-pair reads. On the authors' methods: A later analysis counted 75 million to 100 million unique TCR beta chains across the 666 repertoires, and roughly 9.9 million of these chains were shared by at least two donors. A nearest-neighbor algorithm error-corrected the raw reads and collapsed the reads into unique sequences, merging closely related sequences to remove PCR and sequencing errors. To assign V, D and J gene segments, CDR3 sequences were aligned to IMGT reference sequences. Each retained sequence needed at least a six-nucleotide match to both a V gene segment and a J gene segment. A rearrangement counted as productive if the CDR3 had no stop codons and remained in frame with V and J, and every other rearrangement counted as non-productive. CDR3 was defined according to IMGT convention as the region running from the second conserved V-encoded cysteine to the conserved J-encoded phenylalanine. Sequences without an unambiguous match to a single V gene segment were excluded from the earlier analysis of over 500 of the donors. An earlier analysis of 550 to 650 of the donors classified V segments as functional when productive rearrangements were above 56.7% and as segregating when the standard deviation between donors was above 5%. A statistical classification framework was developed to diagnose cytomegalovirus status using the catalog of TCR beta chain sequences. In a later analysis, V and J genes were assigned by comparing TCR nucleotide sequences against IMGT/GENE-DB human TR gene sequences. The TCRdist pipeline was used in a later analysis to assign CDR3 sequences and most-parsimonious VDJ recombination scenarios. In a later analysis, each TCR beta chain was defined by its CDR3 amino acid sequence together with its V-gene family, and reads lacking a unique V-gene family were excluded. In a later analysis, 450 to 600 highly shared, low-generation-probability nucleotide sequences were removed to address suspected cross-contamination and a sequencing artifact. A later analysis calculated a clonal expansion index for each public chain from normalized within-repertoire ranks of inferred template counts. In a later analysis, generation probabilities were computed using a VDJ recombination model fitted to out-of-frame rearrangements, and the results were checked against IGoR. In a later analysis, hypergeometric tests were used to score TCR-TCR, TCR-HLA and TCR-CMV co-occurrence, with a repertoire-size bias correction applied to TCR pairs. In a later analysis, false discovery rates were estimated by permuting HLA or CMV assignments 20 times. In a later analysis, co-occurring TCRs were grouped using DBSCAN, and TCRdist sequence similarity was added for clustering within HLA-allele-positive subsets. For co-occurrence clustering, repertoires with fewer than 30,000 or more than 120,000 public chains were excluded, along with four to six repertoires with anomalous nucleotide sharing. TCRdb mirrors the immuneACCESS table, restricted to in-frame sequences. Some clones are absent from its copies; in checked studies, under half trace to an unresolved V gene, and the reason for the others is unknown. D and trimming were read from the DNA, whereas the V and J calls and clone size are those reported in that table. The sample table lists more than 80,000 clones, roughly 80% of them with a count of one. In total, the top ten clones hold roughly 1.3% of the sample.

The sequenced material came from PBMCs. Recombination linked TRBV30 to TRBJ1-2; the D segment cannot be called with confidence. The sequence was obtained from a girl aged 2-10 years in good health and CMV-seropositive. The DNA reads as follows: TGTGCCTGGAGAGTGCAGGCTTCTCGAAGGGGCTACACCTTC. Translated, it gives CAWRVQASRRGYTF.